Below, 8 T cell receptor beta chains from the same sample are listed, as sequenced in a study of shared clonotypes between healthy human individuals. Sequencing used immunoSEQ multiplex PCR; TCRdb keeps in-frame clones, though not all of them. The sample includes fewer than 3 million clones, around 90% of them seen just once. The specimen sequenced was naive CD4+ T cells from PBMCs. Subset defined: CD45RA+ positively selected. The receptors come from a man aged 18 to 30 in good health. Some clones in this sample may be carry-over from other donors' samples.

The DNA for the CDR3 is TGTGCCAGCAGTGAAGAAGGCCCATCGCTTGGAAACACCATATATTTT. It translates to CASSEEGPSLGNTIYF. V usage is TRBV6-1 and J usage is TRBJ1-3; D not certain. The germline V gene has CDR1 MNHNS and CDR2 SASEGT. This CDR3 spans 16 amino acids. The V end lost 1 base, the J end lost 3 bases, and 13 bases lay between the germline ends.

The chain couples TRBV7-2 to TRBJ2-5; D not resolved. Germline V lookup: CDR1 SGHTA, CDR2 FQGNSA. The V end lost 5 bases, the J end lost 0 bases, and 7 bases lay between the germline ends. The CDR3 runs to 13 residues. CDR3 amino acids: CASSPQNQETQYF. CDR3 nucleotides: TGTGCCAGCAGCCCACAAAACCAAGAGACCCAGTACTTC.

The CDR3 sequence is CASSRTSGSGYEQFF. The CDR3 bases are TGTGCCAGCTCCCGCACTAGCGGGAGCGGCTATGAGCAGTTCTTC. The rearrangement links TRBV18 to TRBJ2-1; 11 positions agree with TRBD2. V dropped 6 bases and J dropped 8; count of bases not matched to a gene: 9. CDR3 length: 15 residues. Germline-derived CDR1 and CDR2 are KGHSH and LQKENI.

J is TRBJ2-3 and V is TRBV9; TRBD1 aligns across 10 bases. The CDR3 is made up of 16 amino acids. The germline V gene has CDR1 SGDLS and CDR2 YYNGEE. The V segment lost 4 bases and the J segment 2 bases; nucleotides outside the gene matches: 7. This chain's CDR3 is CASSTRTGGDTDTQYF. The CDR3 DNA is TGTGCCAGCAGCACCCGGACAGGGGGAGACACAGATACGCAGTATTTT.

The chain carries TRBV7-8 and TRBJ2-7, with TRBD2 matching over 8 bases. This CDR3 is built from 16 residues. Losses at the gene ends were 3 bases for V and 0 bases for J; bases not matched to a gene: 7. Germline values: CDR1 SGHVS, CDR2 FQNEAQ. Written as DNA, the CDR3 is TGTGCCAGCAGCTTCGACACCCTAGCGGGCTCCTACGAGCAGTACTTC. Its translation is CASSFDTLAGSYEQYF.

A word on this clone: Other DNA sequences from this sample encode an identical CDR3 as well. CDR3 sequence: CASSHRVDEQFF. CDR3 coding DNA: TGTGCCAGCAGCCACAGGGTGGACGAGCAGTTCTTC. The chain employs TRBV9 and TRBJ2-1; D perhaps matches TRBD1 (6 bases). The CDR3 is made up of 12 amino acids. V lost 4 bases and J 10 bases, leaving 12 bases between the germline ends. Germline-derived CDR1 and CDR2 are SGDLS and YYNGEE. The full variable domain, with the rest looked up from reference TRBV9 and TRBJ2-1, is DSGVTQTPKHLITATGQRVTLRCSPRSGDLSVYWYQQSLDQGLQFLIQYYNGEERAKGNILERFSAQQFPDLHSELNLSSLELGDSALYFCASSHRVDEQFFGPGTRLTVL.

The chain has TRBV28 and TRBJ2-2, with D hard to call. V was clipped by 6 bases and J by 3 bases, with 14 bases between them. Germline V gives CDR1 MDHEN, CDR2 SYDVKM. The CDR3 is made up of 15 amino acids. The CDR3 DNA is TGTGCCAGCAGCCTTGAGAGGCCGGACACCGGGGAGCTGTTTTTT. Residues: CASSLERPDTGELFF.

This rearrangement joins TRBV7-3 to TRBJ2-2, with 9 bases fitting TRBD2. This CDR3 region has 16 residues. CDR1 is SGHTA, CDR2 FQGTGA, per germline. J was trimmed by 6 bases and V by 0 bases; bases with no gene match: 5. DNA for the CDR3: TGTGCCAGCAGCTTAACCCGGACTAGCGTTTCCGGGGAGCTGTTTTTT. It is translated as CASSLTRTSVSGELFF.